This TCR beta chain was recorded in a study of low-dose radiotherapy and immunotherapy resistance in tumors. Whole-study context: The fractionation for Cohort 1 was 0.5 Gy per fraction every 2 weeks, totaling 6.5 Gy. Members of Cohort 2 were treated with 1 Gy per fraction every two weeks; their total was 13 Gy over 26 weeks.

Time point described: before trial treatment. Along with nivolumab and ipilimumab, donors received aspirin, low-dose cyclophosphamide and low-dose radiotherapy. Germline V gene data show CDR1 as MGHRA and CDR2 as YSYEKL. CDR3 size: 16 residues. V lost 1 base and J 5 bases, leaving 17 bases between the germline ends. This clonotype has ten or more counts. TRAV- and TRBV-specific primers, spanning alpha and beta chains, primed first-strand cDNA. Using a constant-region primer together with a V-primer adapter, TCRs were subjected to roughly 18 PCR cycles of amplification. Each CDR3 protein is one row after TCRdb ran MiXCR on the reads. The table shows fewer than 90,000 distinct CDR3 sequences, with approximately 17% occurring only once.

This specimen was PBMCs, taken before treatment. This chain joins TRBV4-1 and TRBJ1-2; D might be TRBD1 (5 bases). The receptor comes from a male donor with prostate cancer. CDR3 DNA sequence: TGCGCCAGCAGCCAAGGGACCGGGACGGGGAGTTATGGCTACACCTTC. Translating gives CASSQGTGTGSYGYTF.